This is a list of T cell receptor beta chains from one sample in a study of cytomegalovirus exposure and HLA in healthy donors. Profiled with immunoSEQ multiplex PCR; TCRdb holds only in-frame clones, not every one. Its clone listing holds about 130,000 clones. Input material: PBMCs. All receptors come from a man aged 18 to 29 in good health and CMV-seronegative. Both conserved end residues are part of each CDR3.

J	length	V	CDR3
TRBJ2-3	11	TRBV7-3	CASSLGGTQYF
TRBJ2-7	15	TRBV19	CASSPDRWSSYEQYF
TRBJ2-1	15	TRBV30	CASNRDSSLAGKQFF
TRBJ1-2	13	TRBV2	CASSDGAGVGYTF
TRBJ2-7	12	TRBV6-5	CASSSGPYEQYF
TRBJ1-1	14	TRBV7-3	CASSLTQGFTEAFF
TRBJ1-5	15	TRBV2	CASRSPGGGNQPQHF
TRBJ1-1	14	TRBV5-1	CASSGKTGGTEAFF
TRBJ2-2	17	TRBV5-1	CASSLGSVQLRTGELFF
TRBJ1-2	11	TRBV20-1	CSARSSDGYTF
TRBJ1-1	11	TRBV30	CASEGGTEAFF
TRBJ2-7	14	TRBV19	CASSPRTGHYEQYF
TRBJ1-1	16	TRBV7-3	CASSLRGRLDITEAFF
TRBJ2-3	16	TRBV11-2	CASSFPAGVFTDTQYF
TRBJ2-3	14	TRBV6-4	CASSAGTGADTQYF
TRBJ2-7	13	TRBV5-8	CASSQDRSYEQYF
TRBJ1-1	14	TRBV10-1	CASSTDTQGIKAFF
TRBJ2-5	14	TRBV29-1	CSVHTGTGQETQYF
TRBJ1-1	14	TRBV19	CASRPTGADTEAFF
TRBJ1-1	13	TRBV28	CASSLVRGTEAFF
TRBJ1-5	14	TRBV9	CASSVGQGGQPQHF
TRBJ2-1	15	TRBV5-1	CASSPGLAGNNEQFF
TRBJ2-7	15	TRBV5-4	CASSLGQGGNYEQYF
TRBJ2-7	16	TRBV28	CASITPGTSLVDEQYF
TRBJ2-1	15	TRBV19	CASSIGTSGTYEQFF
TRBJ1-1	15	TRBV6-5	CASRKRGGGGSEAFF
TRBJ2-1	13	TRBV29-1	CSAGTRDYNEQFF
TRBJ2-3	12	TRBV29-1	CSVPGREGTQYF
TRBJ2-5	16	TRBV5-1	CASSWEGLAGQETQYF
TRBJ2-7	13	TRBV30	CAWSGQGNYEQYF
TRBJ2-7	16	TRBV19	CASSPPGVLGSYEQYF
TRBJ2-1	16	TRBV4-2	CASSQETSGSDNEQFF
TRBJ2-7	16	TRBV19	CASTLSRDRGPHEQYF
TRBJ1-5	12	TRBV19	CASSIGGGPQHF
TRBJ2-1	17	TRBV19	CASSSGAGGPSFNEQFF
TRBJ1-2	15	TRBV7-2	CASSPSGTGIYGYTF
TRBJ1-2	13	TRBV2	CALLDRAIWGYTF
TRBJ2-3	14	TRBV30	CAWSRTASTDTQYF
TRBJ1-2	12	TRBV10-1	CAKLRLGYGYTF
TRBJ2-7	15	TRBV7-6	CASSWESFQGASLYF
TRBJ1-4	13	TRBV19	CASSPRQGGKLFF
TRBJ1-4	15	TRBV4-2	CASSPRQAFNEKLFF
TRBJ2-5	12	TRBV29-1	CSVSTGEETQYF
TRBJ2-7	11	TRBV6-1	CASSDLYEQYF